The 12 T cell receptor beta chains below all came from one sample that was sequenced in a study of breast tumors, draining lymph nodes, adjacent tissues. A single record per CDR3 protein comes from TCRdb applying MiXCR to the multiplex PCR reads. Found here are hundreds of thousands of distinct CDR3 sequences, about 30% of them singletons; the top ten hold 1.4%. The lymph nodes were axillary draining lymph nodes from breast cancer patients. The specimen sequenced was axillary lymph node tissue. The receptor source for this set is a female donor with breast cancer. Some clones in this sample may be carry-over from other donors' samples.

As regards this clonotype: It is unclear where the CDR3 begins or ends on the DNA, so no DNA is shown, and the CDR3 is as TCRdb lists it. The rearrangement uses TRBV29-1 and TRBJ2-1. The CDR3 sequence runs 13 residues, both termini included. Per the germline V gene, CDR1 is SQVTM and CDR2 is ANQGSEA. The CDR3 loop reads CSVGRGNDPEHFF.

In this sample, this clonotype turned up many times. Mismatch with germline at one junction end may stem from a read error. CDR3 DNA sequence: TGCGCCAGCGGCCAAGATCTTTTGGCCAAGGAAACGCGGGGCTACACCTTC. It specifies CASGQDLLAKETRGYTF. The rearrangement joins TRBV4-3 to TRBJ1-2, with unresolved D. Germline V gene sequence: CDR1 LGHNA, CDR2 YSLEER. CDR3 length: 17 amino acids.

This clonotype was recorded many times. The chain is built from TRBV11-3 and TRBJ1-6; TRBD1 aligns across 9 bases. This CDR3 contains 14 residues. The V gene's germline CDR1 is SGHNT and CDR2 YENEEA. Unmatched junction bases numbered 2, after V lost 4 bases and J lost 7 bases. The CDR3: CASSSTGGNSPLHF. CDR3 DNA: TGTGCCAGCAGCTCGACAGGGGGAAATTCACCCCTCCACTTT.

This clonotype was counted at least ten times. The V and J genes are TRBV20-1 and TRBJ2-5, with D perhaps matching TRBD2 (5 bases). This CDR3 has 15 residues. Trimming stripped 3 bases from V and 5 bases from J, with 19 bases between. Looked up from germline, CDR1 is DFQATT and CDR2 is SNEGSKA (reference sequence). This chain's CDR3 is CSASAISLLAETQYF. The CDR3 bases are TGCAGTGCTAGTGCAATCTCCCTTTTAGCGGAGACCCAGTACTTC.

This clonotype was seen at least ten times. The chain recombines TRBV7-2 with TRBJ2-5; D perhaps matches TRBD1 (6 bases). Germline V gene lookup returns CDR1 SGHTA and CDR2 FQGNSA. Trimming removed 5 bases from V and 0 bases from J, with 19 bases in between. This CDR3 has 17 amino acids. The CDR3 DNA reads TGTGCCAGCAGCGCAAACCCTGGACAGACCTACCAAGAGACCCAGTACTTC. Translation gives CASSANPGQTYQETQYF.

This clonotype was recorded at least ten times. The chain is built from TRBV2 and TRBJ2-5; tentative D call: TRBD1 (6 bases). The CDR3 extends over 15 amino acids. Per the germline V gene, CDR1 is SNHLY and CDR2 is FYNNEI. Trimming stripped 7 bases from V and 0 bases from J, with 15 bases between. The CDR3 coding sequence is TGTGCCAGCATCGAAGGGGGTAGCGACCAAGAGACCCAGTACTTC. It encodes CASIEGGSDQETQYF.

This chain joins TRBV19 and TRBJ2-1; no firm D call. Germline V gene lookup returns CDR1 LNHDA and CDR2 SQIVND (reference sequence). Deletions cut 6 bases from V and 6 bases from J, with 9 bases between. The CDR3 spans 12 residues. The CDR3 reads CASSAPGNEQFF. The CDR3 DNA follows: TGTGCCAGTAGCGCCCCGGGCAATGAGCAGTTCTTC.

This clonotype was recorded at least ten times. This chain joins TRBV20-1 and TRBJ2-3; possibly TRBD2 for D (5 bases). V was trimmed by 4 bases and J by 0 bases, leaving 23 bases between them. There are 18 residues in the CDR3. The germline gives CDR1 DFQATT, CDR2 SNEGSKA (reference sequence). CDR3 sequence (DNA): TGCAGTGCTAATCCCCTGTTCTCGGTTAGCGAGAGCACAGATACGCAGTATTTT. This gives the protein CSANPLFSVSESTDTQYF.

The chain links TRBV11-3 to TRBJ1-1, with 7 bases aligning to TRBD1. The J segment lost 0 bases and the V segment lost 8 bases, leaving 9 bases of the junction unmatched. Per the germline V gene, CDR1 is SGHNT and CDR2 is YENEEA. CDR3 length: 15 residues. The CDR3 is CASGLGTAMNTEAFF. The CDR3 region has the DNA TGTGCCAGCGGTCTTGGGACAGCTATGAACACTGAAGCTTTCTTT.

In its sample, this clonotype was seen many times. The chain is built from TRBV9 and TRBJ2-1, with 7 positions matching TRBD2. In germline, CDR1 is SGDLS, CDR2 YYNGEE. CDR3 length: 16 residues. V lost 0 bases and J lost 2; bases outside the gene matches: 5. The CDR3 nucleotides read TGTGCCAGCAGCGTAGGTAGCGGGCACCCCTACAATGAGCAGTTCTTC. Translated, it gives CASSVGSGHPYNEQFF.

The V gene is TRBV19, the J gene TRBJ2-2, with D possibly being TRBD2 (5 bases). The CDR3 has 15 residues. Trimming shortened V by 8 bases and J by 7 bases, and 20 bases separated the two germline ends. Germline values: CDR1 LNHDA, CDR2 SQIVND (reference sequence). CDR3 residues: CASPGLRGYIGELFF. The CDR3 DNA reads as TGTGCCAGTCCCGGGCTACGGGGATACATCGGGGAGCTGTTTTTT. Based on the CDR3 plus reference TRBV19 and TRBJ2-2, the full variable domain is DGGITQSPKYLFRKEGQNVTLSCEQNLNHDAMYWYRQDPGQGLRLIYYSQIVNDFQKGDIAEGYSVSREKKESFPLTVTSAQKNPTAFYLCASPGLRGYIGELFFGEGSRLTVL.

Many counts were recorded for this clonotype. The chain joins TRBV19 to TRBJ2-7; 13 bases align to TRBD2. The CDR3 totals 21 residues. The germline V gene encodes CDR1 LNHDA and CDR2 SQIVND (reference sequence). V shed 3 bases, J shed 0 bases, and the junction held 17 bases outside the gene matches. CDR3 sequence: CASSISLWGTSGIRGSYEQYF. Here the CDR3 DNA reads TGTGCCAGTAGTATCTCTTTGTGGGGGACTAGCGGGATCAGGGGCTCCTACGAGCAGTACTTC. Full variable domain (remainder filled in from reference TRBV19 and TRBJ2-7): DGGITQSPKYLFRKEGQNVTLSCEQNLNHDAMYWYRQDPGQGLRLIYYSQIVNDFQKGDIAEGYSVSREKKESFPLTVTSAQKNPTAFYLCASSISLWGTSGIRGSYEQYFGPGTRLTVT.